What follows is one T cell receptor beta chain and its context. The antigen this receptor binds is unknown. Per-base quality was not reported, and no clone a single base away is much larger than it. Using the deep immunoSEQ assay, TCR CDR3 regions were amplified from genomic DNA by multiplex PCR. For each cell subset, the extracted genomic DNA was distributed evenly across all wells of several immunoSEQ 96-well plates, and each plate served as one replicate. For sorted subsets, 150 to 250 ng genomic DNA, equal to 30,000 or so T cell genomes, was loaded into each replicate PCR. Purified libraries were quantified with a Qubit 3.0 fluorometer, sized on a Bioanalyzer 2100, and re-quantified with the KAPA Library Quantification kit. Every immunoSEQ 96-well plate was sequenced on a dedicated single-read 150-cycle Illumina NextSeq 550 flow cell. The original pipeline was this. Because only junctional sequences without quality scores were contained in the immunoSEQ output, filtering matching that applied to full-length reads could not be performed. Sequences were annotated with PyIR, a Python wrapper for IgBLAST v1.9, and V/J genes and CDR3 were assigned using IMGT germline references. Reads with weak V/J assignments (E-value above 1e-6), missing CDR3, stop codons, out-of-frame junctions, or ambiguous translated residues were removed. V3J clonotypes were defined as sequences sharing the same inferred V gene, J gene, and CDR3 amino acid sequence. The percentage overlap between two repertoires was calculated by dividing the number of shared unique clonotypes by the size of the smaller repertoire. Three approaches were used to assess repertoire richness: RTK rarefaction, the Chao1 estimator, and Recon v2.1 estimates of unobserved clonotypes. Generation probabilities were computed with OLGA for all TCRbeta clonotypes obtained by the gDNA method from a few donors. TCRdb carries this immuneACCESS record with in-frame sequences only. Its versions omit some clonotypes, under half of them owing to an unresolved V gene in the studies checked, with the rest unexplained. The D gene and trimming were derived from the DNA, and the V and J assignments and clone size from that table. The sample has about 1 million clones on record, 78% of them singletons. Of the sample, under 0.65% is held by the ten largest clones.

This record comes from a study of shared clonotypes between healthy human individuals (TCRdb year 2020). In the study overall: The cohort comprised a couple of women and a few men aged 18 to 49 years. Blood TCR repertoires of four to six healthy adults were deeply sequenced to estimate repertoire size and the extent of clonotype sharing between individuals. Different laboratories and diverse techniques were used to prepare libraries and sequence TCR repertoires, to increase sequencing depth and limit assay-specific biases. For each donor, three plates each were used for CD4 naive and CD4 memory, two plates were used for CD8 naive, and one plate was used for CD8 memory. Between about 0.94 and 8.9 billion PBMCs per donor were obtained by leukapheresis. On the study overall, not on this receptor specifically: When a handful of donors were compared, the shared fraction of clonotypes was around 4.6% for naive CD4, around 4% for naive CD8, about 2.4% for memory CD4, and 0.35% to 0.4% for memory CD8. Naive subsets generally had larger estimated clonotype richness than memory subsets did. Compared with non-shared clonotypes, clonotypes shared by all four sorted-subset donors had higher generation probabilities. Even with the large sequencing depth, rarefaction of the sorted-subset datasets indicated that sequencing was incomplete. The small number of donors limited the genetic and exposure-history diversity represented. Sampling was restricted to blood, and TCR repertoires in tissue are likely to differ from TCR repertoires in blood. Pairwise subsampling led to the expectation that sequencing depth would affect the degree of clonotype sharing among donors.

The donors were healthy, HIV-negative adults with no recently reported acute infections or vaccinations. All donors were Caucasian adults living in Nashville, Tennessee, USA. CD4+ T cells were enriched by magnetic negative selection; naive cells were then positively selected on CD45RA, and the negative fraction formed the memory subset. After blood collection by leukapheresis, PBMCs were isolated using Ficoll-Histopaque density gradient centrifugation and then cryopreserved in the vapor phase of liquid nitrogen. Analytical flow cytometry was used to check the purity and quantity of every magnetically sorted T cell population. Genomic DNA was isolated from every sorted fraction and measured by UV absorbance on a Nanodrop 2000c. The receptor's source is a young man in good health. Some clones in this sample may be carry-over from other donors' samples. Material: memory CD4+ T cells from PBMCs. Reading the label with the study, this specimen's cell subset or site is: CD45RA-negative fraction.

The DNA sequence is given as TGTGCCACCAGCAGGCTAGCGGGAGTGGATGAGCAGTTCTTC. It encodes CATSRLAGVDEQFF. Rearrangement joined TRBV15 to TRBJ2-1; 10 bases in the middle match TRBD2. At the junction V is shortened by 3 bases and J by 8 bases; bases outside the gene matches: 4. According to the germline V gene (reference sequence), CDR1 reads LNHNV and CDR2 reads YYDKDF. The CDR3 spans 14 residues, from the cysteine through the phenylalanine. CDR3 DNA is the only sequence kept; it has 42 bases, read in frame from the first base.